Below are 5 T cell receptor beta chains sequenced from a single sample in a study of Graves' ophthalmopathy and Graves' hyperthyroidism. Amplification from RNA transcripts yielded the TCR beta CDR3 regions. First-round RT-PCR employed HTBI primers, with a second-round multiplex PCR after it. TCRdb re-analysed the multiplex PCR reads in MiXCR, keeping a single row per CDR3 protein. The sample lists about 740,000 distinct CDR3 sequences, 40% seen once, with 40% to 55% in the top ten. The sequenced sample consisted of peripheral blood. The receptors were gathered from an adult man with Graves' ophthalmopathy.

This clonotype was detected a few times. The CDR3 region is CAIRATGQGTEAFF. The CDR3, as DNA: TGTGCCATCAGGGCGACAGGGCAGGGCACTGAAGCTTTCTTT. The chain joins TRBV10-3 to TRBJ1-1, with TRBD1 matching 7 bases. CDR3 length equals 14 residues. Trimming took 6 bases from V and 4 from J; bases not matched to a gene: 8. CDR1 is ENHRY, CDR2 SYGVKD, per germline.

Regarding this clonotype: A much larger clone is a single base away; this may be a read error. The CDR3 here is CSVDGTSGSEIQYF. DNA for the CDR3: TGCAGCGTCGACGGGACTAGCGGGTCTGAGATCCAGTACTTC. The chain joins TRBV29-1 to TRBJ2-5; 12 nucleotides line up with TRBD2. CDR3 size: 14 residues. Looked up from germline, CDR1 is SQVTM and CDR2 is ANQGSEA.

Details on this clonotype: A junction boundary mismatches the germline segment, possibly from a read error. V gene TRBV4-1 combines with J gene TRBJ2-2; 9 nucleotides match TRBD2. Looked up from germline, CDR1 is MGHRA and CDR2 is YSYEKL. There are 14 residues in the CDR3. DNA for the CDR3: TGTGCCGGGGCGGCTAGCGGGATATCCGGGGAGCTGTTTTTT. Translating it yields CAGAASGISGELFF.

This clonotype was picked up one time. An end of the junction differs from the germline gene, which may be a read error. The rearrangement links TRBV10-3 to TRBJ1-2, with D maybe TRBD1 (6 bases). The germline gives CDR1 ENHRY, CDR2 SYGVKD. This CDR3 has 14 residues. The CDR3 is CASSFSGAHYGYTF. The CDR3 coding sequence is TGTGCCAGCAGTTTCTCAGGGGCTCACTATGGCTACACCTTC.

This chain connects TRBV14 to TRBJ1-2, with a tentative D call TRBD1 (5 bases). CDR1 is SGHDN, CDR2 FVKESK, per germline. The V and J ends lost 1 base and 6 bases respectively, with 12 bases between them. The CDR3 covers 14 residues. CDR3 protein: CASSQGGPSDGYTF. The DNA of the CDR3 is TGTGCCAGCAGCCAAGGGGGCCCGTCGGATGGCTACACCTTC.